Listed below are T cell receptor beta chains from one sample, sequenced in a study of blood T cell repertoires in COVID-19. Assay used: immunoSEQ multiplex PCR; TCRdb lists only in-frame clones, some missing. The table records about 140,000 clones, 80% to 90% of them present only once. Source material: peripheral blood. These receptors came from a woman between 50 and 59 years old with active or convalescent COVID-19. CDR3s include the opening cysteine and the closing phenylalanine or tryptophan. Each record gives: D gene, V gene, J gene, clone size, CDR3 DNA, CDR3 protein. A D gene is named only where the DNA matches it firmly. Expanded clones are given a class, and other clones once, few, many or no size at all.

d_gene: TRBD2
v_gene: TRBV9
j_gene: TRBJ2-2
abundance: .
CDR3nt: TGTGCCAGCAGCGCACGGGAGGGTGTCACCGGGGAGCTGTTTTTT
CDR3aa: CASSAREGVTGELFF

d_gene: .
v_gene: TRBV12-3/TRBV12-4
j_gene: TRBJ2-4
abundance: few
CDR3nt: TGTGCCAGCACCCCTCCCTCAAACATTCAGTACTTC
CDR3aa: CASTPPSNIQYF

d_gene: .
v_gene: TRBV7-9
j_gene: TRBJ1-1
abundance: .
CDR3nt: TGTGCCAGCAGCCTGTTAAACACTGAAGCTTTCTTT
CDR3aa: CASSLLNTEAFF

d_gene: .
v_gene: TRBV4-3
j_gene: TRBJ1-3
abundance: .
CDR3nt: TGCGCCAGCAGCCAAAAACCGAGCTCTGGAAACACCATATATTTT
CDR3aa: CASSQKPSSGNTIYF

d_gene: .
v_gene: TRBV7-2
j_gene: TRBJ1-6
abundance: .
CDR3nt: TGTGCCAGCAGCTTAGTCCCAGGGTCCTCCTATAATTCACCCCTCCACTTT
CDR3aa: CASSLVPGSSYNSPLHF

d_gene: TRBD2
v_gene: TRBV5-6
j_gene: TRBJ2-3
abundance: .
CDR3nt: TGTGCCAGCAGCCCCGGACTAGCGCCAAATACGCAGTATTTT
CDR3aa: CASSPGLAPNTQYF

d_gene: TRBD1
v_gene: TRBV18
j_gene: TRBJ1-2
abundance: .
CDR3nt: TGTGCCAGCTCACCATCCGGACAGGGGCGGTACTATGGCTACACCTTC
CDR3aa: CASSPSGQGRYYGYTF

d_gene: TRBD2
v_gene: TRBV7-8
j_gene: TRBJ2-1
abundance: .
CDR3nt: TGTGCCAGCAGTTTGGTGGGACTAGCGCCCAGCTCCTACAATGAGCAGTTCTTC
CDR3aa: CASSLVGLAPSSYNEQFF

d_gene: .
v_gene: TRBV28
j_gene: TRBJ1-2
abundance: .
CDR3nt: TGTGCCAGCAGTACAACGGGTGGCTACACCTTC
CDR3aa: CASSTTGGYTF

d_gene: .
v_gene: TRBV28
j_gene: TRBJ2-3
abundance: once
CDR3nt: TGTGCCAGCAGTTCCCTCGGACAGTCAGATACGCAGTATTTT
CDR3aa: CASSSLGQSDTQYF

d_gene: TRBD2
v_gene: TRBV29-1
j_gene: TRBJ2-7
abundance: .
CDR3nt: TGCAGCGTTGAAACGCGGGGGGCGAGCGACTCCTACGAGCAGTACTTC
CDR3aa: CSVETRGASDSYEQYF

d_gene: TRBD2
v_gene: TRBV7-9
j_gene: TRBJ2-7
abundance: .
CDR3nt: TGTGCCAGCAGCCGCGGGGGGGCGGGGAGCTCCTACGAGCAGTACTTC
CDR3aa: CASSRGGAGSSYEQYF

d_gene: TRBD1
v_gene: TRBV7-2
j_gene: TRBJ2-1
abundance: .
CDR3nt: TGTGCCAGCAGCAGCCGGACAGGTAATGAGCAGTTCTTC
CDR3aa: CASSSRTGNEQFF